The source of this TCR beta chain is a study of cytomegalovirus exposure and HLA in healthy donors. Study information: Researchers previously reported finding about 110 million unique TCR beta sequences from 150 million to 200 million T cells.

Germline assignment: CDR1 SNHLY and CDR2 FYNNEI. This CDR3 region has 12 residues. Trimming took 3 bases from V and 10 from J, leaving 10 bases between them. This clone was detected a few times. The PCR made use of 60 Vbeta and 13 Jbeta primers. The protocol was immunoSEQ multiplex PCR, while the TCRdb copy is restricted to in-frame clones and leaves out a portion. The table lists 65,000 to 85,000 clones, 10% of them singletons, with approximately 23% in the top ten. Sample: PBMCs. The origin of this receptor is a man between 60 and 75 years old in good health and CMV-seropositive. The chain employs TRBV2 and TRBJ2-1; the D is unclear. The chain's CDR3 is CASSEDIGEQFF. In DNA, the CDR3 is TGTGCCAGCAGTGAGGATATCGGGGAGCAGTTCTTC.